This T cell receptor (beta chain) came from a study of T cell repertoires in cytomegalovirus infection. Study-level information: CMV infection together with matching HLA type was indicated by public TCR beta signatures. Whole-study findings and limits: Across the ex vivo response, the dominant clonotypes were HLA-C-restricted CMV-specific TCR beta clonotypes. Summed frequency of public TCR beta families distinguished CMV carriers with the relevant HLA.

Using its own MiXCR run on the reads, TCRdb lists one record per CDR3 protein. This sample has around 180,000 distinct CDR3 sequences; approximately 19% occur once, and the top ten carry just under 3%. The ends were cut back, 5 bases at V and 14 bases at J, with 15 bases in the middle. Germline V gives CDR1 SGHTA, CDR2 FQGNSA. The CDR3 is made up of 11 amino acids. This clonotype was seen many times. Its cognate antigen is unknown. The origin of this receptor is a human donor in good health (CMV status not recorded). Some clones in this sample may be carry-over from other donors' samples. Sequenced: PBMCs. The genes are TRBV7-2 and TRBJ1-1, with D possibly being TRBD1 (6 bases). The CDR3 reads CASSRDKGQFF. CDR3 nucleotides: TGTGCCAGCAGCCGAGACAAAGGACAGTTCTTT.